One sample yielded the 12 T cell receptor beta chains listed below, sequenced in a study of blood T cells in healthy people across ages. Primers used in a second PCR of about 7 to 12 cycles were a sample-barcoded 5' primer and a J-beta primer mix. Using its own MiXCR run on the 5' RACE reads, TCRdb lists one record per CDR3 protein. Seen here are 800,000 or so distinct CDR3 sequences, about 62% observed once, and the top ten hold 28%. The source material was blood. The receptors come from a young man in good health.

V gene TRBV20-1 combines with J gene TRBJ2-7; 7 positions agree with TRBD1. CDR1 is DFQATT and CDR2 is SNEGSKA in the germline V gene (reference sequence). CDR3 length: 12 amino acids. The V and J ends lost 4 bases and 7 bases, in that order; junction bases with no gene match: 7. The CDR3 here is CSATRGLEEQYF. CDR3 bases: TGCAGTGCTACCAGGGGGTTAGAAGAGCAGTACTTC.

Only one count was recorded for this clonotype. The chain recombines TRBV9 with TRBJ2-3; D not resolved. CDR1 is SGDLS and CDR2 is YYNGEE in the germline V gene. The CDR3 contains 15 residues. V lost 0 bases and J lost 2, with 10 bases in between. In nucleotides, the CDR3 is TGTGCCAGCAGCGTAGCGCTTAAATACACAGATACGCAGTATTTT. It yields the protein CASSVALKYTDTQYF.

This chain links TRBV6-2 or TRBV6-3 with TRBJ2-1; 9 positions match TRBD1. Germline V gene lookup returns CDR1 MNHEY and CDR2 SVGEGT. CDR3 length: 15 residues. With V trimmed by 7 bases and J by 13 bases, 17 bases remained unmatched. The CDR3 DNA reads as TGTGCCAGCATAACTTACAGGGGGCATAAGGAGACCCAGTTCTTC. It translates to CASITYRGHKETQFF.

This sequence joins TRBV2 and TRBJ1-5; 9 bases fit TRBD1. The V and J ends lost 8 bases and 10 bases, in that order; junction bases with no gene match: 12. CDR1 is SNHLY, CDR2 FYNNEI, per germline. The CDR3 consists of 14 residues. The CDR3 region is CASSRDRDFSPQHF. The CDR3 DNA is TGTGCCAGCTCCCGGGACAGGGACTTCTCACCCCAGCATTTT.

This chain joins TRBV7-2 and TRBJ2-3, with D perhaps TRBD2 (6 bases). Trimming shortened V by 5 bases and J by 2 bases, and 23 bases separated the two germline ends. The V gene's germline CDR1 is SGHTA and CDR2 FQGNSA. This CDR3 is 18 amino acids long. The CDR3 DNA follows: TGTGCCAGCAGCCCCGGTCCCCTTCTGGCTAGCGTCACAGATACGCAGTATTTT. It specifies CASSPGPLLASVTDTQYF.

This clonotype was observed a handful of times. The rearrangement joins TRBV12-3 or TRBV12-4 to TRBJ1-2, with 7 bases that match TRBD1. The CDR3 covers 15 residues. V gave up 6 bases and J gave up 0 bases; unmatched junction bases: 7. The CDR3 DNA sequence: TGTGCCAGCAGCCCCGACAGGGCCACTAACTATGGCTACACCTTC. It translates to CASSPDRATNYGYTF.

This sequence joins TRBV12-3 or TRBV12-4 and TRBJ2-5, with TRBD1 identical over 8 bases. This CDR3 is 14 amino acids long. Trimming took 6 bases from V and 7 from J; bases not matched to a gene: 10. The CDR3 sequence: CASSPGTGLWTQYF. The CDR3 nucleotides are TGTGCCAGCAGCCCCGGGACAGGCCTATGGACCCAGTACTTC.

The V and J genes are TRBV6-2 or TRBV6-3 and TRBJ2-1; 7 bases are shared with TRBD1. V shed 6 bases, J shed 8 bases, and the junction held 13 bases outside the gene matches. The CDR3 runs 15 residues. Germline CDR1 MNHEY, CDR2 SVGEGT. The CDR3 loop reads CASSRLLKGADEQFF. The CDR3, as DNA: TGTGCCAGCAGCCGACTCTTAAAGGGGGCGGATGAGCAGTTCTTC.

The chain has TRBV7-9 and TRBJ1-1, with 10 positions matching TRBD1. Trimming took 5 bases from V and 1 from J; bases not matched to a gene: 7. Germline-derived CDR1 and CDR2 are SEHNR and FQNEAQ (reference sequence). The CDR3 has 16 residues. CDR3: CASSTTDRGRNTEAFF. As DNA, the CDR3 is TGTGCCAGCAGCACTACCGACAGGGGGCGGAACACTGAAGCTTTCTTT.

The chain employs TRBV30 and TRBJ1-5; TRBD1 matches 9 bases. Germline V CDR1 and CDR2: GTSNPN, SVGIG (reference sequence). J gave up 7 bases and V 5 bases, and 6 bases lay outside the gene matches. The CDR3 sequence is 13 residues long. CDR3 coding DNA: TGTGCCTGGTCCGCGACAGGGGGGCAGCCCCAGCATTTT. Residues: CAWSATGGQPQHF.

This clonotype was counted a few times. The rearrangement uses TRBV27 and TRBJ2-3; D not resolved. Germline assignment: CDR1 MNHEY and CDR2 SMNVEV (reference sequence). There are 13 residues in the CDR3. Trimming shortened V by 1 base and J by 0 bases, and 2 bases separated the two germline ends. CDR3 sequence: CASSLFSTDTQYF. For the CDR3, the DNA is TGTGCCAGCAGTTTATTCAGCACAGATACGCAGTATTTT.

CDR3 in amino acids: CASSFGRDTQYF. CDR3 in DNA: TGTGCCAGCAGTTTTGGGAGAGATACGCAGTATTTT. This chain joins TRBV12-3 or TRBV12-4 and TRBJ2-3; a possible D gene is TRBD2 (5 bases). Trimming left V 3 bases short and J 5 bases short, with 6 bases between. The CDR3 has 12 amino acids.